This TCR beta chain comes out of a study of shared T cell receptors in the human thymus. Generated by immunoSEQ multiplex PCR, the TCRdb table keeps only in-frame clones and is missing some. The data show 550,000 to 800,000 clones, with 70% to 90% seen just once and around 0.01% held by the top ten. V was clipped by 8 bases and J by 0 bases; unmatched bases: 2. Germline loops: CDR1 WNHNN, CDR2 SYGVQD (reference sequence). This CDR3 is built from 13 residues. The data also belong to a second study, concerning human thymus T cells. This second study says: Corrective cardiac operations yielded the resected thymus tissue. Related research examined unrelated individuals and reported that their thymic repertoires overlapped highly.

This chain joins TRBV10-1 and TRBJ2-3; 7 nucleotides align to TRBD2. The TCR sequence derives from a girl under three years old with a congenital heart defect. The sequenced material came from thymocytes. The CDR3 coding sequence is TGCGCCAGCGGGGGGGGAAGCACAGATACGCAGTATTTT. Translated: CASGGGSTDTQYF.